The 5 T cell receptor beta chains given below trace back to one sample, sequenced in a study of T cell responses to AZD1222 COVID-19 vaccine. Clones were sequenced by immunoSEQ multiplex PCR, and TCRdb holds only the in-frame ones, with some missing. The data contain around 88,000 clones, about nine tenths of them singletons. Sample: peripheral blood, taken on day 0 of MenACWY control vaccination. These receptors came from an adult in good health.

CDR3 sequence: CAWSFSGTGEGNTIYF. CDR3 bases: TGTGCCTGGAGTTTTTCCGGGACAGGGGAAGGAAACACCATATATTTT. V gene TRBV30 combines with J gene TRBJ1-3, with 10 bases identical to TRBD1. Germline lookup yields CDR1 GTSNPN and CDR2 SVGIG (reference sequence). This CDR3 is built from 16 residues. V lost 2 bases, J lost 4 bases, and 8 bases stayed unmatched. The complete variable domain, with remaining parts taken from reference TRBV30 and TRBJ1-3, reads SQTIHQWPATLVQPVGSPLSLECTVEGTSNPNLYWYRQAAGRGLQLLFYSVGIGQISSEVPQNLSASRPQDRQFILSSKKLLLSDSGFYLCAWSFSGTGEGNTIYFGEGSWLTVV.

CDR3 in DNA: TGTGCCACCAGCAGGCCGGGACAGATGAACACTGAAGCTTTCTTT. It encodes CATSRPGQMNTEAFF. The V call is TRBV15, the J call TRBJ1-1, with 7 bases fitting TRBD1. The germline gives CDR1 LNHNV, CDR2 YYDKDF (reference sequence). V gave up 3 bases and J gave up 0 bases; unmatched junction bases: 4. The CDR3 is made up of 15 amino acids.

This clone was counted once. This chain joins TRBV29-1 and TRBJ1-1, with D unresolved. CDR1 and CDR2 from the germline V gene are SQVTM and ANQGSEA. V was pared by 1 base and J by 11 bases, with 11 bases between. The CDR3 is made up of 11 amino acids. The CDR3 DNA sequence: TGCAGCGTTGAAGGGGCGGGAAGGGCTTTCTTT. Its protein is CSVEGAGRAFF.

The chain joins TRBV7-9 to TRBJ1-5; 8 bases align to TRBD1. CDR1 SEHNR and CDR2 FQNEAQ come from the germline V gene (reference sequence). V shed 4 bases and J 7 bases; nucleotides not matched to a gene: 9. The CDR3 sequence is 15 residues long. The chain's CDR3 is CASSSGTGGGQPQHF. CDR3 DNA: TGTGCCAGCAGCTCCGGGACAGGAGGGGGACAGCCCCAGCATTTT. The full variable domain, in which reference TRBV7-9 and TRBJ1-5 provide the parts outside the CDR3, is DTGVSQNPRHKITKRGQNVTFRCDPISEHNRLYWYRQTLGQGPEFLTYFQNEAQLEKSRLLSDRFSAERPKGSFSTLEIQRTEQGDSAMYLCASSSGTGGGQPQHFGDGTRLSIL.

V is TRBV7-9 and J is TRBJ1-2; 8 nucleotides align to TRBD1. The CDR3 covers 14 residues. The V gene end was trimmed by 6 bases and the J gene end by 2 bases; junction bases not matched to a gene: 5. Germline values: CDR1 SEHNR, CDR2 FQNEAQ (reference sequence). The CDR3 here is CASRTTGVNYGYTF. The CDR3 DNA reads TGTGCCAGCAGAACGACAGGGGTAAACTATGGCTACACCTTC.